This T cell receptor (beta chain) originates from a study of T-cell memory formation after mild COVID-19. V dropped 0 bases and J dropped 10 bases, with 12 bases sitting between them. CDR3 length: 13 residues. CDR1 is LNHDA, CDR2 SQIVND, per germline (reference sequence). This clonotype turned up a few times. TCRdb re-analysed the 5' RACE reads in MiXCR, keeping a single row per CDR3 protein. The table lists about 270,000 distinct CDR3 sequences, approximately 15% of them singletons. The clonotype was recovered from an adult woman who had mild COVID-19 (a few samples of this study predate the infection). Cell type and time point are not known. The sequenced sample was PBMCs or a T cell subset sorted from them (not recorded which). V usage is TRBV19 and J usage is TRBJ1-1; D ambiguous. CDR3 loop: CASSIELAGRAFF. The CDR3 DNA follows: TGTGCCAGTAGTATAGAGTTAGCGGGGAGAGCTTTCTTT.